This TCR beta chain was identified during a study of shared T cell receptors in the human thymus. The repertoire was sequenced with immunoSEQ multiplex PCR; TCRdb's copy has only in-frame clones and lacks some. The sample holds 550,000 to 800,000 clones; 80% to 90% are singletons and the top ten take 0.0095% to 0.011%. CDR1 is SGHTA, CDR2 FQGNSA, per germline. CDR3 length: 14 residues. Between the trimmed V and J ends, which lost 2 bases and 4 bases, there was a span of 9 bases. These sequences were also reported in another study, on human thymus T cells. That source reports: In corrective heart surgery, resections were taken, and these provided the thymus tissue. Thymic and blood repertoires appeared to display a bias in their usage of V and J genes.

This TCR derives from a girl younger than two with a congenital heart defect. The rearrangement joins TRBV7-2 to TRBJ2-1; D is unresolved. The sequenced sample consisted of thymocytes. The CDR3 DNA reads as TGTGCCAGCAGCTTAAATGCGATATACAATGAGCAGTTCTTC. Its protein is CASSLNAIYNEQFF.